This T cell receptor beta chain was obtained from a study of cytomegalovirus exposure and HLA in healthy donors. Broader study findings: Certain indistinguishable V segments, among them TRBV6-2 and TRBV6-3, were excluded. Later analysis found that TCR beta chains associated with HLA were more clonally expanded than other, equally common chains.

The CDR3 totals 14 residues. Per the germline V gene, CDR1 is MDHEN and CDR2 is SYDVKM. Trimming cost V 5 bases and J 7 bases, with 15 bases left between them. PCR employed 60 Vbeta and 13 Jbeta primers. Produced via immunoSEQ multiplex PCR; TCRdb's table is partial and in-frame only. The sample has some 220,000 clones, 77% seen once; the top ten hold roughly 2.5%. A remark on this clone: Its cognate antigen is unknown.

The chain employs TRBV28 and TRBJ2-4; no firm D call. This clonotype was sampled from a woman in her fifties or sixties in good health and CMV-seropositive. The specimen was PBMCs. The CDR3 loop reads CASSQLLLMNIQYF. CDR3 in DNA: TGTGCCAGCAGTCAACTGTTACTAATGAACATTCAGTACTTC.